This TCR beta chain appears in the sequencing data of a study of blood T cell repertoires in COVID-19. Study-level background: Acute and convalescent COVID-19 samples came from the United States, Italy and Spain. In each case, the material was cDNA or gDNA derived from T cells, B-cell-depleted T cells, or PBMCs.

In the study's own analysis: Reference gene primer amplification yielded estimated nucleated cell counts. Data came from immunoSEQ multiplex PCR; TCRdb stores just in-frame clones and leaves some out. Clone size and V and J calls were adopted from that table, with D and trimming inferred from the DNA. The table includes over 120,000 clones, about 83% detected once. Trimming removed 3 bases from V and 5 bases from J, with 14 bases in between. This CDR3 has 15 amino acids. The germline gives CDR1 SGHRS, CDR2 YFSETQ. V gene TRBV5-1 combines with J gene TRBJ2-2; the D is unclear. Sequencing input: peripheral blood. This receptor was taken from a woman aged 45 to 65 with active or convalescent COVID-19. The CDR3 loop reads CASSYRSGGTGELFF. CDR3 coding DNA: TGCGCCAGCAGCTACCGTTCGGGTGGAACCGGGGAGCTGTTTTTT.